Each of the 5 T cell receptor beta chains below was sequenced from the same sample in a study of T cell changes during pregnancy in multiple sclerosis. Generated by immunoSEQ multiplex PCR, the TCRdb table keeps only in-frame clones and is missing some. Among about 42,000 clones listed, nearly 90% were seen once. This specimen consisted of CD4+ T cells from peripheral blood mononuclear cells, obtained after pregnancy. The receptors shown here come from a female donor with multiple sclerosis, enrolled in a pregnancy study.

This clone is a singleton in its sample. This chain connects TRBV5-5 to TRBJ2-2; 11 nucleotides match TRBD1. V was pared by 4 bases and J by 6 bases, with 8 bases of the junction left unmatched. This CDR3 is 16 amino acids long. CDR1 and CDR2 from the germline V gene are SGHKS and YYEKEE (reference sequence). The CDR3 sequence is CASSERMGQGAGELFF. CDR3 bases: TGTGCCAGCAGCGAGAGGATGGGACAGGGGGCCGGGGAGCTGTTTTTT.

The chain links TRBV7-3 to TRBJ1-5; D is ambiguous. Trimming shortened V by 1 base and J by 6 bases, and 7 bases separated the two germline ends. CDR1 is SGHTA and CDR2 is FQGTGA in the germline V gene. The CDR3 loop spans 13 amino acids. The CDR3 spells CASSLIPGQPQHF. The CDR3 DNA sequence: TGTGCCAGCAGCTTAATACCGGGTCAGCCCCAGCATTTT.

The CDR3 is CASSLGTTKTQYF. The CDR3 region has the DNA TGTGCCAGCAGTTTAGGTACTACCAAGACCCAGTACTTC. The genes are TRBV28 and TRBJ2-5; D remains ambiguous. This CDR3 has 13 amino acids. The V gene's germline CDR1 is MDHEN and CDR2 SYDVKM. Trimming left V 2 bases short and J 6 bases short, with 10 bases between.

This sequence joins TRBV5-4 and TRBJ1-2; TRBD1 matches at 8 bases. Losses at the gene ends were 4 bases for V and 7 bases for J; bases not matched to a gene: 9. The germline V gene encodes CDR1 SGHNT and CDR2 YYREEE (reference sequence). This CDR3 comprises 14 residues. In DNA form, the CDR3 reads TGTGCCAGCAGCCTGCTGGACAGGGACGGTGGCTACACCTTC. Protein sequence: CASSLLDRDGGYTF.

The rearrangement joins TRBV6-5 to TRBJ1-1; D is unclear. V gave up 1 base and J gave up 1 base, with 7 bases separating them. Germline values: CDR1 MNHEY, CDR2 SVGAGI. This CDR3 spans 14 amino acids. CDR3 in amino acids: CASSYFGTNTEAFF. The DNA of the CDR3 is TGTGCCAGCAGTTACTTTGGCACGAACACTGAAGCTTTCTTT.